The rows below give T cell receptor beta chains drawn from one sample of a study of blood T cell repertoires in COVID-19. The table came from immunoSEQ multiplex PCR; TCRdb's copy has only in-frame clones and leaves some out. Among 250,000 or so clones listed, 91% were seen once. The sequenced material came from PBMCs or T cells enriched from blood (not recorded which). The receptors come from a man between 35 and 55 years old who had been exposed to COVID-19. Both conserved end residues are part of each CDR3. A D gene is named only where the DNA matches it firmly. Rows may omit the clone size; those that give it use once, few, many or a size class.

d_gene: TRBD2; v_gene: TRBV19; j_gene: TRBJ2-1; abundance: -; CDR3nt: TGTGCCAGTAGTAATCCGGGACTAGCATTCAATGAGCAGTTCTTC; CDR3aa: CASSNPGLAFNEQFF
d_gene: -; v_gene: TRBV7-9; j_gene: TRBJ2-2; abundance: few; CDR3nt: TGTGCCATAGAAATTGGCGGGGAGCTGTTTTTT; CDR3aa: CAIEIGGELFF
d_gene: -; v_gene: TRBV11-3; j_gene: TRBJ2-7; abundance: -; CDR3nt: TGTGCCAGCAGCCCAGGGATCCAGCAGAATACCTACGAGCAGTACTTC; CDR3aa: CASSPGIQQNTYEQYF
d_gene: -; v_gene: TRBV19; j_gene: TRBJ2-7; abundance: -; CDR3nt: TGTGCCAGTAGTATTGGGTGGGCAAGCTCCTACGAGCAGTACTTC; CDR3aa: CASSIGWASSYEQYF
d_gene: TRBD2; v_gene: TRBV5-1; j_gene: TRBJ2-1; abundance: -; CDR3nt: TGCGCCAGCAGCTTGGGAGCGACTAGCGGGAGCCATGAGCAGTTCTTC; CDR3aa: CASSLGATSGSHEQFF
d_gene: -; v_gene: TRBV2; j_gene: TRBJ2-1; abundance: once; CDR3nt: TGTGCCAGCAGTGCTGGCTATGAGCAGTTCTTC; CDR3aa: CASSAGYEQFF
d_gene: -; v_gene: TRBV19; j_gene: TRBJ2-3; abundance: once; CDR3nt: TGTGCCAGTAGTAATTTCGGAGATACGCAGTATTTT; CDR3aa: CASSNFGDTQYF
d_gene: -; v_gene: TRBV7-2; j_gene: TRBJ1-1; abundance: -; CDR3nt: TGTGCCAGCAGCTTAGTATGGGGGGGGGACACTGAAGCTTTCTTT; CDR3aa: CASSLVWGGDTEAFF
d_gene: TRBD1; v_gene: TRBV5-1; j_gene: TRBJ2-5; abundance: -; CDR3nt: TGCGCCAGCAGATATCGGGACAGGAAAGAGACCCAGTACTTC; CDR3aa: CASRYRDRKETQYF
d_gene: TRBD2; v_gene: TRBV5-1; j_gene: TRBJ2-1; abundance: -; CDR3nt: TGCGCCAGCAGCAAGGAGGGGAGCGGGATCGACAATGAGCAGTTCTTC; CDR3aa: CASSKEGSGIDNEQFF
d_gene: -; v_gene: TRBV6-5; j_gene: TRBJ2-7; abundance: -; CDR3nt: TGTGCCAGCGGGAGTCGGGGGACCTACGAGCAGTACTTC; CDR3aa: CASGSRGTYEQYF
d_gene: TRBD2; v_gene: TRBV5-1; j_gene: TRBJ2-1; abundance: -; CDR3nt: TGCGCCAGCAGCTTGGGTTTTTGGCTAGCGGAAAAATACAATGAGCAGTTCTTC; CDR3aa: CASSLGFWLAEKYNEQFF
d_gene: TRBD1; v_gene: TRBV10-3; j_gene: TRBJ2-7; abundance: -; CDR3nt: TGTGCCATCCGAGATCCGGGACAGTCCTACGAGCAGTACTTC; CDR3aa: CAIRDPGQSYEQYF
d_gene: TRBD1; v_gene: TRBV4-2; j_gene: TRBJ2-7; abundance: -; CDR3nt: TGTGCCAGCAGCATCGGGACAGGGGGAACCTACGAGCAGTACTTC; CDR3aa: CASSIGTGGTYEQYF
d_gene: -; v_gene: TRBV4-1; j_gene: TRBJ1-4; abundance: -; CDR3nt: TGCGCCAGCAGCCAATCGAGCAGGGCAACTAATGAAAAACTGTTTTTT; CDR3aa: CASSQSSRATNEKLFF
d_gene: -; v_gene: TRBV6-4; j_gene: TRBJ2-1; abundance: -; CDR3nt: TGTGCCAGCAGTGTAGAGGGTATCCATGAGCAGTTCTTC; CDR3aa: CASSVEGIHEQFF
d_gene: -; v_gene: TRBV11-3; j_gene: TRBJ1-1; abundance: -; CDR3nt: TGTGCCAGCAGCTTATTAAGTACAGACCCCAGAGCTTTCTTT; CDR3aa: CASSLLSTDPRAFF
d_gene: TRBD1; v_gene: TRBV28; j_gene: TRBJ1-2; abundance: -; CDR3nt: TGTGCCAGCAGTTTACCAGGGGGCTATGGCTACACCTTC; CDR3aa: CASSLPGGYGYTF
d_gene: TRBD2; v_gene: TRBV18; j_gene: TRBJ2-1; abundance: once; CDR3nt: TGTGCCAGCTCACCGTCTAGCGGTGAGCAGTTCTTC; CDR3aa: CASSPSSGEQFF
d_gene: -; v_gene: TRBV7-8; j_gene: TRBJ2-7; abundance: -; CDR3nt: TGTGCCAGCAGCTCATCGACACAGTACGAGCAGTACTTC; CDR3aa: CASSSSTQYEQYF